The 28 T cell receptor beta chains reported below all come from one sample, sequenced in a study of CD8 T cells in Susac syndrome. A quantity of about 0.5 to 1 ug RNA underwent reverse transcription using random hexamers. MiXCR was run by TCRdb on the immunoSEQ multiplex PCR reads, yielding one entry per CDR3 protein. The profile shows tens of thousands of distinct CDR3 sequences, roughly 93% of them singletons. The material sequenced was CD8+ T cells from PBMCs. These receptors were collected from a human donor with multiple sclerosis.

The chain carries TRBV30 and TRBJ2-5; a weak D match, TRBD2 (7 bases). Per germline, CDR1 GTSNPN and CDR2 SVGIG (reference sequence). V dropped 4 bases and J dropped 5 bases, with 17 bases sitting between them. This CDR3 spans 14 amino acids. DNA of the CDR3: TGTGCCTGGAAAGAGGGGGGGTTTAGTGAGACCCAGTACTTC. It codes for CAWKEGGFSETQYF.

This clonotype was detected only once. This chain joins TRBV7-9 and TRBJ1-3; tentative D call: TRBD1 (5 bases). CDR1 is SEHNR and CDR2 is FQNEAQ in the germline V gene (reference sequence). Trimming stripped 0 bases from V and 0 bases from J, with 6 bases between. The CDR3 is 15 residues long. The CDR3 DNA reads as TGTGCCAGCAGCTTAGCAGGGACCTCTGGAAACACCATATATTTT. Its protein product is CASSLAGTSGNTIYF.

This rearrangement joins TRBV6-1 to TRBJ1-1; 8 bases fit TRBD1. This CDR3 is 15 amino acids long. V shed 4 bases and J 1 base; nucleotides not matched to a gene: 5. Germline V CDR1 and CDR2: MNHNS, SASEGT. CDR3 sequence reads: CASSGDRGRNTEAFF. The CDR3 nucleotides are TGTGCCAGCAGTGGTGACAGGGGCCGGAACACTGAAGCTTTCTTT.

This chain uses TRBV19 with TRBJ2-3; D may be TRBD2 (5 bases). In germline, CDR1 is LNHDA, CDR2 SQIVND (reference sequence). Trimming removed 4 bases from V and 1 base from J, with 9 bases in between. The CDR3 sequence is 14 residues long. CDR3 in amino acids: CASSTSWGTDTQYF. CDR3 nucleotides: TGTGCCAGTAGTACTAGCTGGGGCACAGATACGCAGTATTTT.

In this sample, this clonotype turned up once. The CDR3 is CASSPQTGVYGYTF. In DNA, the CDR3 is TGTGCCAGCAGCCCCCAAACAGGGGTCTATGGCTACACCTTC. This chain links TRBV7-6 with TRBJ1-2; 7 positions match TRBD1. With 5 bases clipped from V and 4 bases from J, the junction kept 7 bases outside the gene matches. CDR3 length equals 14 residues. Germline loops: CDR1 SGHVS, CDR2 FNYEAQ.

This chain links TRBV12-3 or TRBV12-4 with TRBJ2-1, with 8 bases that match TRBD2. CDR3 size: 15 residues. Germline trimming cut 5 bases from V and 5 bases from J; bases unmatched to any gene: 8. The CDR3 is CASSRVAGSHNEQFF. The CDR3 DNA is TGTGCCAGCAGTCGTGTAGCGGGGTCTCACAATGAGCAGTTCTTC.

This clonotype occurred once. J is TRBJ2-3 and V is TRBV27, with D maybe TRBD2 (5 bases). The CDR3 extends over 15 amino acids. Germline-derived CDR1 and CDR2 are MNHEY and SMNVEV (reference sequence). The ends were cut back, 7 bases at V and 1 base at J, with 15 bases in the middle. The CDR3 loop is CASTSRGQGTDTQYF. CDR3 in DNA: TGTGCCAGCACCTCTAGAGGGCAGGGCACAGATACGCAGTATTTT.

V usage is TRBV4-1 and J usage is TRBJ1-2; TRBD1 matches at 9 bases. The CDR3 loop spans 16 amino acids. Trimming removed 1 base from V and 7 bases from J; junction bases left unmatched: 10. Germline values: CDR1 MGHRA, CDR2 YSYEKL. The CDR3: CASSQVGQGQGTGYTF. Written as DNA, the CDR3 is TGCGCCAGCAGCCAAGTGGGGCAGGGACAGGGAACTGGCTACACCTTC.

The chain carries TRBV25-1 and TRBJ1-4; perhaps TRBD1 as D (6 bases). The CDR3 covers 14 residues. With 3 bases removed from V and 8 bases from J, the gap between germline ends came to 13 bases. Germline V lookup: CDR1 MGHDK, CDR2 SYGVNS. In nucleotides, the CDR3 is TGTGCCAGCAGTGACGAAGGGGGACGGGAAAAACTGTTTTTT. This encodes CASSDEGGREKLFF.

This chain uses TRBV3-1 with TRBJ2-2; D gene unclear. Germline V gene lookup returns CDR1 LGHDT and CDR2 YNNKEL (reference sequence). The ends were cut back, 0 bases at V and 6 bases at J, with 11 bases in the middle. CDR3 length: 15 amino acids. CDR3 nucleotide sequence: TGTGCCAGCAGCCAAGATTATGAAGGGTCCGGGGAGCTGTTTTTT. This sequence encodes CASSQDYEGSGELFF.

The chain is built from TRBV27 and TRBJ2-7, with 10 positions matching TRBD1. Per the germline V gene, CDR1 is MNHEY and CDR2 is SMNVEV (reference sequence). The CDR3 totals 14 residues. V gave up 7 bases and J gave up 2 bases; unmatched junction bases: 5. CDR3 sequence: CASTQGQGAYEQYF. The CDR3 bases are TGTGCCAGCACCCAAGGACAGGGGGCCTACGAGCAGTACTTC.

The chain has TRBV19 and TRBJ1-6; 9 bases are shared with TRBD1. This CDR3 has 14 amino acids. The V segment lost 8 bases and the J segment 7 bases; nucleotides outside the gene matches: 6. The germline V gene has CDR1 LNHDA and CDR2 SQIVND (reference sequence). The CDR3 coding sequence is TGTGCCAGTTCCTGGACAGGGGAGAATTCACCCCTCCACTTT. Translating it yields CASSWTGENSPLHF.

This clonotype has only one observation. V and J are TRBV28 and TRBJ1-1, with 8 nucleotides matching TRBD1. The CDR3 consists of 15 residues. The ends lost 4 bases at V and 3 bases at J; junction bases unmatched: 7. In germline, CDR1 is MDHEN, CDR2 SYDVKM. The CDR3 nucleotides are TGTGCCAGCAGTTCCCGACAGGGGATGCACACTGAAGCTTTCTTT. This gives the protein CASSSRQGMHTEAFF.

The CDR3 spells CASSYSTISYNEQFF. CDR3 coding DNA: TGTGCCAGCAGTTACTCAACGATTTCCTACAATGAGCAGTTCTTC. V and J are TRBV6-5 and TRBJ2-1; D gene uncertain. Per germline, CDR1 MNHEY and CDR2 SVGAGI. The CDR3 contains 15 residues. Trimming took off 0 bases at V and 1 base at J, with 7 bases between the two ends.

The J gene is TRBJ1-2, the V gene TRBV12-3 or TRBV12-4; TRBD1 matches at 9 bases. Trimming cost V 5 bases and J 0 bases; bases outside gene matches: 4. The CDR3 runs 15 residues. The CDR3 is CASSGTGYSNYGYTF. In DNA, the CDR3 is TGTGCCAGCAGTGGGACAGGGTATTCTAACTATGGCTACACCTTC.

This chain links TRBV19 with TRBJ1-5; TRBD1 aligns across 7 bases. V lost 4 bases to trimming and J lost 2 bases; unmatched junction nucleotides: 17. CDR1 and CDR2 (germline): LNHDA, SQIVND (reference sequence). The CDR3 length is 19 residues. CDR3 region: CASSTPRIDRDGGNQPQHF. The DNA of the CDR3 is TGTGCCAGTAGTACCCCAAGGATCGACAGGGACGGGGGCAATCAGCCCCAGCATTTT.

CDR3 DNA: TGTGCCAGCAGTTTCACTAGCGGGGGCTCCTACAATGAGCAGTTCTTC. Its translation: CASSFTSGGSYNEQFF. This chain links TRBV6-5 with TRBJ2-1; 11 nucleotides line up with TRBD2. The J segment lost 0 bases and the V segment lost 4 bases, leaving 2 bases of the junction unmatched. This CDR3 spans 16 amino acids. Germline V CDR1 and CDR2: MNHEY, SVGAGI.

The chain employs TRBV27 and TRBJ1-5, with D possibly matching TRBD1 (6 bases). V lost 3 bases, J lost 3 bases, and 21 bases lay in between. The V gene's germline CDR1 is MNHEY and CDR2 SMNVEV (reference sequence). The CDR3 consists of 18 residues. The CDR3 DNA reads TGTGCCAGCAGTTTTGGGGCCTCCGGGGGCGGAATCAATCAGCCCCAGCATTTT. Residues: CASSFGASGGGINQPQHF.

The genes are TRBV29-1 and TRBJ2-5; D is uncertain. CDR3 length: 12 amino acids. CDR1 is SQVTM and CDR2 is ANQGSEA in the germline V gene. The V gene lost 3 bases and the J gene lost 2 bases, with 7 bases spanning the gap. CDR3 loop: CSVDGQQETQYF. The CDR3 DNA follows: TGCAGCGTTGACGGGCAGCAAGAGACCCAGTACTTC. Variable domain in full (rest from reference TRBV29-1 and TRBJ2-5): SAVISQKPSRDICQRGTSLTIQCQVDSQVTMMFWYRQQPGQSLTLIATANQGSEATYESGFVIDKFPISRPNLTFSTLTVSNMSPEDSSIYLCSVDGQQETQYFGPGTRLLVL.

The chain has TRBV6-6 and TRBJ1-3; D may be TRBD1 (6 bases). The CDR3 loop spans 15 amino acids. With 2 bases removed from V and 2 bases from J, the gap between germline ends came to 10 bases. The V gene's germline CDR1 is MNHNY and CDR2 SVGAGI (reference sequence). For the CDR3, the DNA is TGTGCCAGCAGTTACGGTCCAGGGGCTGGAAACACCATATATTTT. It encodes CASSYGPGAGNTIYF.

V gene TRBV6-4 combines with J gene TRBJ2-2, with 8 bases matching TRBD1. Germline V gives CDR1 MRHNA, CDR2 SNTAGT. Losses at the gene ends were 2 bases for V and 5 bases for J; bases not matched to a gene: 4. CDR3 length: 15 amino acids. CDR3 protein: CASSDSQGATGELFF. CDR3 coding DNA: TGTGCCAGCAGTGACAGCCAGGGGGCTACCGGGGAGCTGTTTTTT.

The chain combines TRBV4-1 with TRBJ2-1; the D is unclear. The germline V and J ends were trimmed by 4 bases and 6 bases, with 10 bases remaining between them. The CDR3 covers 13 residues. CDR1 MGHRA and CDR2 YSYEKL come from the germline V gene. This CDR3 reads CASSPPLGNEQFF. The CDR3 DNA reads TGCGCCAGCAGCCCCCCCCTTGGCAATGAGCAGTTCTTC.

This clonotype was found a few times. V and J are TRBV6-1 and TRBJ1-6; D perhaps matches TRBD1 (6 bases). Trimming shortened V by 6 bases and J by 5 bases, and 14 bases separated the two germline ends. Looked up from germline, CDR1 is MNHNS and CDR2 is SASEGT. The CDR3 covers 15 residues. CDR3 amino acids: CASRETEGDNSPLHF. CDR3 sequence (DNA): TGTGCCAGCAGGGAGACGGAGGGGGATAATTCACCCCTCCACTTT.

This chain connects TRBV7-9 to TRBJ2-3; no clear D gene. Germline lookup yields CDR1 SEHNR and CDR2 FQNEAQ (reference sequence). The CDR3 consists of 14 residues. V lost 3 bases to trimming and J lost 3 bases, with 10 bases between them. CDR3 protein: CASSFVLVTDTQYF. The CDR3 nucleotides read TGTGCCAGCAGCTTTGTCTTGGTGACAGATACGCAGTATTTT.

This chain connects TRBV10-3 to TRBJ2-5; D is possibly TRBD1 or TRBD2 (5 bases each). CDR1 ENHRY and CDR2 SYGVKD come from the germline V gene. Between the trimmed V and J ends, which lost 3 bases and 5 bases, there was a span of 16 bases. The CDR3 sequence is 15 residues long. CDR3 DNA sequence: TGTGCCATCAGTGACCCAAACCAGGGCGGGGAGACCCAGTACTTC. Its translation: CAISDPNQGGETQYF.

The CDR3 nucleotides are TGTGCCAGCAGCTACTCCGGGGCCTACAATGAGCAGTTCTTC. This sequence encodes CASSYSGAYNEQFF. The chain carries TRBV7-3 and TRBJ2-1; the D gene is possibly TRBD2 (5 bases). V was clipped by 4 bases and J by 2 bases, with 9 bases between them. The length of the CDR3 is 14 residues. The V gene's germline CDR1 is SGHTA and CDR2 FQGTGA.

The chain uses TRBV30 and TRBJ1-5; D remains unclear. Germline V lookup: CDR1 GTSNPN, CDR2 SVGIG (reference sequence). The ends were cut back, 2 bases at V and 4 bases at J, with 15 bases in the middle. The CDR3 covers 15 residues. This CDR3 is CAWSFGFSSNQPQHF. CDR3 nucleotide sequence: TGTGCCTGGAGTTTCGGGTTCTCCTCAAATCAGCCCCAGCATTTT.

The V and J genes are TRBV7-8 and TRBJ2-7; D possibly matches TRBD1 or TRBD2 (5 bases each). Trimming took off 1 base at V and 0 bases at J, with 10 bases between the two ends. Germline loops: CDR1 SGHVS, CDR2 FQNEAQ. The CDR3 has 15 amino acids. This CDR3 is CASSLGGASSYEQYF. CDR3 DNA: TGTGCCAGCAGCTTAGGAGGGGCGAGCTCCTACGAGCAGTACTTC.